The subject of this entry is one T cell receptor (beta chain). The sample belongs to a study of cytomegalovirus exposure and HLA in healthy donors. Germline V gene sequence: CDR1 GTSNPN, CDR2 SVGIG (reference sequence). V was clipped by 4 bases and J by 7 bases; unmatched bases: 10. This CDR3 is built from 14 residues. Primers for the PCR totalled 60 Vbeta and 13 Jbeta. Some clones are missing from TCRdb's copy, which holds only in-frame ones; the method was immunoSEQ multiplex PCR. Here the sample spans 85,000 to 120,000 clones, approximately 70% being singletons. This clonotype was obtained from a boy younger than 18 in good health and CMV-seronegative. The genes are TRBV30 and TRBJ1-5, with 7 bases fitting TRBD1. The sequenced sample was PBMCs. For the CDR3, the DNA is TGTGCCTGGACCCAGAGGACAGGCCTCCAGCCCCAGCATTTT. Protein product: CAWTQRTGLQPQHF.